The 20 T cell receptor beta chains in this list originate from one sample, sequenced in a study of shared clonotypes between healthy human individuals. Clones were sequenced by immunoSEQ multiplex PCR, and TCRdb holds only the in-frame ones, with some missing. This table has around 530,000 clones, roughly 79% appearing once. The specimen was PBMCs. The receptors come from a woman aged 40 to 50 in good health. Some clones in this sample may be carry-over from other donors' samples.

The CDR3 bases are TGTGCCAGCAGCACCCGGACAGGGATTGAAGATACGCAGTATTTT. Translating it yields CASSTRTGIEDTQYF. V and J are TRBV9 and TRBJ2-3; 8 bases are a match to TRBD1. V trimming: 4 bases; J trimming: 5 bases; junction bases outside the gene matches: 9. Germline V gene lookup returns CDR1 SGDLS and CDR2 YYNGEE. The CDR3 sequence is 15 residues long.

This clone has only a few counts. The chain links TRBV27 to TRBJ2-1; D remains unclear. This CDR3 has 15 amino acids. CDR1 MNHEY and CDR2 SMNVEV come from the germline V gene (reference sequence). V was cut by 3 bases and J by 5 bases, with 14 bases left in between. The DNA of the CDR3 is TGTGCCAGCAGTTTTGCCCGCTCCCCTCACAATGAGCAGTTCTTC. It specifies CASSFARSPHNEQFF.

The gene calls are TRBV7-9 and TRBJ1-1; D not certain. V gave up 3 bases and J gave up 3 bases, with 11 bases separating them. This CDR3 spans 14 amino acids. The germline gives CDR1 SEHNR, CDR2 FQNEAQ (reference sequence). The chain's CDR3 is CASSLTVRDTEAFF. The CDR3 DNA reads TGTGCCAGCAGCTTGACGGTTAGGGACACTGAAGCTTTCTTT.

The rearrangement uses TRBV2 and TRBJ2-5; D remains ambiguous. Germline lookup yields CDR1 SNHLY and CDR2 FYNNEI. The CDR3 has 11 residues. The V and J ends lost 6 bases and 5 bases respectively, with 7 bases between them. The CDR3 DNA sequence: TGTGCCAGCAGCCTCTCCGAGACCCAGTACTTC. Its translation is CASSLSETQYF.

As concerns this clone: It may be a read error: a sequence one base away is much more abundant. This chain links TRBV6-6 with TRBJ2-7; D is unclear. This CDR3 is 12 amino acids long. Germline CDR1 is MNHNY and CDR2 is SVGAGI (reference sequence). The V gene lost 2 bases and the J gene lost 2 bases, with 4 bases spanning the gap. CDR3 in DNA: TGTGCCAGCAGTTACCCGCCCTACGAGCAGTACTTC. Amino acids: CASSYPPYEQYF.

This clone was observed a handful of times. The V gene is TRBV29-1, the J gene TRBJ1-1; D gene ambiguous. The germline CDR1 and CDR2 sequences are SQVTM and ANQGSEA. V was pared by 4 bases and J by 0 bases, with 15 bases between. The CDR3 is 15 amino acids. The CDR3, as DNA: TGCAGCGTTGTTTTTGTGACACCCATGAACACTGAAGCTTTCTTT. Its protein product is CSVVFVTPMNTEAFF.

The CDR3: CASSSPGVRGQEQYF. In DNA form, the CDR3 reads TGTGCCAGCAGTTCCCCAGGGGTCCGTGGTCAGGAGCAGTACTTC. J is TRBJ2-7 and V is TRBV2, with D possibly matching TRBD1 (6 bases). Germline V gene lookup returns CDR1 SNHLY and CDR2 FYNNEI. V was pared by 5 bases and J by 7 bases, with 21 bases between. CDR3 length: 15 amino acids.

This clone occurred a few times. The conserved phenylalanine or tryptophan is not found at the CDR3 terminus, so this likely reflects a read error. CDR3 nucleotide sequence: TGTGCAACCAGGGAACACCACAGGGAAATGGATGGCTACACCTTA. Translating gives CATREHHREMDGYTL. This chain connects TRBV15 to TRBJ1-2; tentatively, D is TRBD1 (6 bases). This CDR3 has 15 amino acids. The germline gives CDR1 LNHNV, CDR2 YYDKDF (reference sequence).

The chain uses TRBV29-1 and TRBJ2-3; possible D gene TRBD1, 5 bases. V was pared by 0 bases and J by 2 bases, with 15 bases between. Germline V gene lookup returns CDR1 SQVTM and CDR2 ANQGSEA. This CDR3 spans 16 amino acids. CDR3 loop: CSVEEGPGVPTDTQYF. The DNA of the CDR3 is TGCAGCGTTGAAGAGGGGCCTGGGGTTCCCACAGATACGCAGTATTTT.

V is TRBV27 and J is TRBJ1-5; D gene ambiguous. The V end was cut by 11 bases, the J end by 5 bases, with 22 bases between. CDR1 and CDR2 (germline): MNHEY, SMNVEV (reference sequence). The CDR3 runs 15 residues. The DNA of the CDR3 is TGTGCCGACTGTTGGGGAGGAACATTGGATCAGCCCCAGCATTTT. The encoded protein is CADCWGGTLDQPQHF.

The genes are TRBV9 and TRBJ1-2; 8 bases map to TRBD1. Trimming at V came to 0 bases and at J to 4 bases, leaving 5 bases not matched to a gene. Germline V gene lookup returns CDR1 SGDLS and CDR2 YYNGEE. There are 15 residues in the CDR3. The CDR3 DNA reads as TGTGCCAGCAGCGTAGCACAGGGGGAAGGCTATGGCTACACCTTC. It is translated as CASSVAQGEGYGYTF.

The chain links TRBV18 to TRBJ2-1; possibly TRBD2 for D (6 bases). Germline assignment: CDR1 KGHSH and CDR2 LQKENI. CDR3 size: 14 residues. With 2 bases removed from V and 6 bases from J, the gap between germline ends came to 11 bases. CDR3 protein: CASSPLAEINEQFF. CDR3 nucleotides: TGTGCCAGCTCACCATTAGCGGAGATCAATGAGCAGTTCTTC.

In DNA form, the CDR3 reads TGTGCCAGCTCACCACCGGGGACAGAAGAGACCCAGTACTTC. Translation: CASSPPGTEETQYF. The chain carries TRBV18 and TRBJ2-5; 7 bases fit TRBD1. V dropped 0 bases and J dropped 3; count of bases not matched to a gene: 1. Germline lookup yields CDR1 KGHSH and CDR2 LQKENI. The CDR3 is 14 amino acids.

The J gene is TRBJ2-2, the V gene TRBV5-6; TRBD2 might be the D (6 bases). Deletions cut 4 bases from V and 5 bases from J, with 18 bases between. This CDR3 has 16 amino acids. Germline assignment: CDR1 SGHDT and CDR2 YYEEEE. The CDR3 coding sequence is TGTGCCAGCAGCGGAAATAGCGGTTCGAGAACCGGGGAGCTGTTTTTT. Its protein is CASSGNSGSRTGELFF.

V gene TRBV30 combines with J gene TRBJ2-2; D is ambiguous. V shed 3 bases and J shed 6 bases, with 14 bases lying between them. This CDR3 is 14 amino acids long. Germline CDR1 GTSNPN, CDR2 SVGIG (reference sequence). As DNA, the CDR3 is TGTGCCTGGAGGGGCCCCCTGGGCGCCGGGGAGCTGTTTTTT. Its protein is CAWRGPLGAGELFF.

The chain couples TRBV9 to TRBJ2-3; 8 positions agree with TRBD2. The CDR3 length is 16 residues. Per the germline V gene, CDR1 is SGDLS and CDR2 is YYNGEE. J gave up 4 bases and V 0 bases, and 7 bases lay outside the gene matches. This CDR3 reads CASSVDPAGAPDTQYF. The CDR3, as DNA: TGTGCCAGCAGCGTAGACCCAGCGGGAGCCCCAGATACGCAGTATTTT.

The chain has TRBV10-3 and TRBJ2-3; possibly TRBD1 for D (6 bases). Trimming left V 2 bases short and J 1 base short, with 10 bases between. Germline CDR1 ENHRY, CDR2 SYGVKD. The CDR3 contains 15 residues. CDR3 sequence: CAISEGGPGTDTQYF. The CDR3 DNA reads as TGTGCCATCAGTGAGGGGGGCCCCGGCACAGATACGCAGTATTTT.

Of note for this clone: This sample includes further DNA sequences coding for the same CDR3. This chain joins TRBV18 and TRBJ2-1, with D unresolved. In germline, CDR1 is KGHSH, CDR2 LQKENI. This CDR3 has 12 amino acids. V shed 2 bases and J shed 8 bases, with 7 bases lying between them. CDR3 residues: CASSPGVDEQFF. The CDR3 DNA follows: TGTGCCAGCTCACCAGGGGTGGATGAGCAGTTCTTC.

The V and J genes are TRBV18 and TRBJ2-1, with D tentatively TRBD1 (5 bases). The V gene's germline CDR1 is KGHSH and CDR2 LQKENI. V lost 2 bases, J lost 8 bases, and 19 bases lay in between. The CDR3 sequence is 16 residues long. The CDR3 nucleotides read TGTGCCAGCTCACCAAATGTCGGCCAGGGTGGGGATGAGCAGTTCTTC. Translated: CASSPNVGQGGDEQFF.

The genes are TRBV11-2 and TRBJ1-4, with D tentatively TRBD1 (5 bases). The CDR3 runs to 16 residues. V was cut by 5 bases and J by 5 bases, with 18 bases left in between. The V gene's germline CDR1 is SGHAT and CDR2 FQNNGV. The CDR3 spells CASSPGAFVLNEKLFF. The CDR3 DNA sequence: TGTGCCAGCAGCCCCGGGGCCTTTGTTCTAAATGAAAAACTGTTTTTT.